This T cell receptor (beta chain) was sequenced during a study of tumor-infiltrating lymphocytes in oesophageal squamous cell carcinoma. V was clipped by 2 bases and J by 6 bases; unmatched bases: 4. The CDR3 length is 16 residues. CDR1 and CDR2 from the germline V gene are SGHTA and FQGTGA. This clonotype appeared many times. TCRdb re-derived calls from the PCR reads in MiXCR, one entry per CDR3 protein. The data contain roughly 16,000 distinct CDR3 sequences, 40% to 55% of them singletons. The chain combines TRBV7-3 with TRBJ2-1; 13 bases match TRBD2. The sample comprised blood. This receptor was taken from a female donor with esophageal squamous cell carcinoma. CDR3 protein: CASSLSWTSGGNEQFF. The CDR3 DNA follows: TGTGCCAGCAGCTTATCCTGGACTAGCGGGGGCAATGAGCAGTTCTTC.